This TCR beta chain stems from a study of blood T cell repertoires in COVID-19. Sequencing was performed with immunoSEQ multiplex PCR; in TCRdb, only in-frame clones are kept and a portion is missing. Of fewer than 450,000 clones listed, over 75% are singletons. CDR3 length equals 16 residues. V was pared by 0 bases and J by 10 bases, with 18 bases between. The germline gives CDR1 MGHRA, CDR2 YSYEKL. V usage is TRBV4-1 and J usage is TRBJ1-4; perhaps TRBD1 as D (6 bases). The sample was PBMCs or T cells enriched from blood (not recorded which). This clonotype was sampled from a woman aged 35 to 49 with acute COVID-19. The CDR3 DNA follows: TGCGCCAGCAGCCAAGAAACTGGGGGCGTTTCTGGAAAACTGTTTTTT. Its protein product is CASSQETGGVSGKLFF.